This TCR beta chain was sequenced in a study of T-cell memory formation after mild COVID-19. This clonotype was counted a few times. MiXCR, run by TCRdb on the 5' RACE reads, gives a single entry per CDR3 protein. The sample carries hundreds of thousands of distinct CDR3 sequences, 16% recorded once. This CDR3 has 12 amino acids. Per the germline V gene, CDR1 is KGHSH and CDR2 is LQKENI. Trimming shortened V by 6 bases and J by 6 bases, and 10 bases separated the two germline ends. The rearrangement uses TRBV18 and TRBJ2-3; D gene ambiguous. Sequencing was done on a sample of PBMCs or a T cell subset sorted from them (not recorded which). The sequence was obtained from a man younger than 30 who had mild COVID-19 (a few samples of this study predate the infection). Cell type and time point are not known. As DNA, the CDR3 is TGTGCCAGCTCTCGTAGTCAGGATACGCAGTATTTT. As protein: CASSRSQDTQYF.